The 26 T cell receptor beta chains below all came from one sample that was sequenced in a study of read filtering for tumor transcriptome and immune sequencing. This library used around 0.4 ug RNA and molecular barcoded adaptors spanning alpha/delta and beta/gamma chains. TCRdb reprocessed the reads via MiXCR and lists one record per CDR3 protein. Among roughly 130,000 distinct CDR3 sequences listed, 10% to 15% were seen once. Sample: a population of CD138-negative cells sorted from bone marrow. All receptors come from a donor aged 40 or over with multiple myeloma.

This clonotype was observed many times. The V and J genes are TRBV2 and TRBJ1-1; D ambiguous. With 5 bases removed from V and 8 bases from J, the gap between germline ends came to 18 bases. Germline CDR1 reads SNHLY; CDR2 reads FYNNEI. CDR3 size: 14 residues. CDR3 nucleotide sequence: TGTGCCAGCAGTCGTGCCGGGGTGCGGGGAGAAGCTTTCTTT. This sequence encodes CASSRAGVRGEAFF.

The table lists this clonotype with many counts. The rearrangement links TRBV20-1 to TRBJ2-7, with 9 nucleotides matching TRBD2. This CDR3 contains 20 residues. The ends lost 4 bases at V and 0 bases at J; junction bases unmatched: 22. CDR1 DFQATT and CDR2 SNEGSKA come from the germline V gene (reference sequence). CDR3 nucleotides: TGCAGTGCTACCCCGGCCCCTGGGGCCCTAGCGGGACCTAGCTCCTACGAGCAGTACTTC. Protein: CSATPAPGALAGPSSYEQYF.

This clonotype occurred many times. The V and J genes are TRBV19 and TRBJ2-7; D is perhaps TRBD1 or TRBD2 (5 bases each). CDR3 length: 14 residues. The germline CDR1 and CDR2 sequences are LNHDA and SQIVND (reference sequence). Deletions cut 6 bases from V and 6 bases from J, with 18 bases between. The CDR3 DNA sequence: TGTGCCAGTAGGAGTTCTGACCTTGGGGGCGAGCAGTACTTC. As protein: CASRSSDLGGEQYF.

The chain joins TRBV7-2 to TRBJ1-2; D may be TRBD1 (5 bases). With 3 bases removed from V and 4 bases from J, the gap between germline ends came to 9 bases. Germline loops: CDR1 SGHTA, CDR2 FQGNSA. This CDR3 region has 13 residues. The CDR3 sequence is CASSLTVGYGYTF. The CDR3 DNA reads TGTGCCAGCAGCTTGACAGTTGGCTATGGCTACACCTTC.

This clonotype was observed many times. CDR3 in amino acids: CASSGDTRSTGELFF. For the CDR3, the DNA is TGCGCCAGCAGCGGGGACACCCGCAGCACCGGGGAGCTGTTTTTT. The J gene is TRBJ2-2, the V gene TRBV5-1, with D maybe TRBD1 (6 bases). V was clipped by 4 bases and J by 4 bases, with 14 bases between them. Per germline, CDR1 SGHRS and CDR2 YFSETQ. The CDR3 covers 15 residues.

This chain links TRBV7-2 with TRBJ2-3; possible D gene TRBD2, 6 bases. Trimming stripped 5 bases from V and 4 bases from J, with 19 bases between. Germline loops: CDR1 SGHTA, CDR2 FQGNSA. The length of the CDR3 is 16 residues. This CDR3 reads CASSTWTTGGADTQYF. DNA for the CDR3: TGTGCCAGCAGCACATGGACTACCGGAGGCGCAGATACGCAGTATTTT. The whole variable domain, filled in from reference TRBV7-2 and TRBJ2-3, reads GAGVSQSPSNKVTEKGKDVELRCDPISGHTALYWYRQSLGQGLEFLIYFQGNSAPDKSGLPSDRFSAERTGGSVSTLTIQRTQQEDSAVYLCASSTWTTGGADTQYFGPGTRLTVL.

This clonotype came up many times. The rearrangement uses TRBV7-2 and TRBJ2-2, with TRBD2 matching 12 bases. The V gene's germline CDR1 is SGHTA and CDR2 FQGNSA. The CDR3 has 16 residues. V lost 4 bases and J lost 2; bases outside the gene matches: 2. CDR3 in amino acids: CASSWTSGVNTGELFF. For the CDR3, the DNA is TGTGCCAGCAGCTGGACTAGCGGGGTTAACACCGGGGAGCTGTTTTTT. Combining the CDR3 with reference TRBV7-2 and TRBJ2-2 gives the whole variable domain GAGVSQSPSNKVTEKGKDVELRCDPISGHTALYWYRQSLGQGLEFLIYFQGNSAPDKSGLPSDRFSAERTGGSVSTLTIQRTQQEDSAVYLCASSWTSGVNTGELFFGEGSRLTVL.

Of note for this clonotype: A much larger clone lies a single base off, so this may be a read error. V usage is TRBV5-1 and J usage is TRBJ2-5; 7 bases are shared with TRBD2. J lost 3 bases, V lost 5 bases, and 7 bases had no gene match. Looked up from germline, CDR1 is SGHRS and CDR2 is YFSETQ. The CDR3 is 14 residues long. The CDR3 coding sequence is TGCGCCAGCAGGGGAGCGGCGGGAGAAGAGACCCAGTACTTC. This codes for CASRGAAGEETQYF.

Remarks on this clonotype: The junction departs from germline at one end; a sequencing error may be responsible. The V gene is TRBV7-9, the J gene TRBJ1-4; no definite D call. Germline values: CDR1 SEHNR, CDR2 FQNEAQ (reference sequence). The CDR3 loop spans 16 amino acids. DNA for the CDR3: TGTGCCAGCAGCCCTCCTAGGGCAACGTCTAGGGAAAAGCTGTTTTTT. Translating gives CASSPPRATSREKLFF.

This clonotype was seen at least ten times. CDR3 sequence reads: CATSEMDSEKPQHF. The CDR3 DNA follows: TGTGCCACCAGTGAAATGGACTCAGAAAAGCCCCAGCATTTT. This rearrangement joins TRBV24-1 to TRBJ1-5; no definite D call. The CDR3 loop spans 14 amino acids. Deletions cut 4 bases from V and 8 bases from J, with 14 bases between. Germline values: CDR1 KGHDR, CDR2 SFDVKD.

This clonotype was seen at least ten times. This chain joins TRBV21-1 and TRBJ1-5; the table names TRBD1, a call not compared with the DNA. TRBV21-1 is deemed a pseudogene. CDR3 length: 19 amino acids. CDR3 sequence reads: CASSNTGKVGQEANQPQHF. CDR3 DNA: TGTGCCAGCAGCAATACGGGCAAAGTTGGACAGGAGGCTAATCAGCCCCAGCATTTT.

This clonotype has at least ten counts. V usage is TRBV7-9 and J usage is TRBJ2-7; D may match TRBD1 or TRBD2 (5 bases each). Trimming shortened V by 8 bases and J by 12 bases, and 20 bases separated the two germline ends. The germline CDR1 and CDR2 sequences are SEHNR and FQNEAQ (reference sequence). The CDR3 is 12 amino acids. The CDR3 region has the DNA TGTGCCAGCGCGATCGAGGGGACGACACTGTACTTC. It yields the protein CASAIEGTTLYF.

This clonotype was recorded many times. The V gene is TRBV3-1, the J gene TRBJ2-7; the match to TRBD2 covers 10 bases. Germline V gene sequence: CDR1 LGHDT, CDR2 YNNKEL (reference sequence). V lost 8 bases to trimming and J lost 0 bases; unmatched junction nucleotides: 4. The CDR3 contains 14 residues. CDR3 sequence: CASSSGSVSYEQYF. Written as DNA, the CDR3 is TGTGCCAGCTCTAGCGGGAGTGTCTCCTACGAGCAGTACTTC.

This clonotype was seen many times. This chain joins TRBV3-1 and TRBJ2-2; no firm D call. Deletions cut 4 bases from V and 7 bases from J, with 7 bases between. Germline values: CDR1 LGHDT, CDR2 YNNKEL (reference sequence). The CDR3 runs to 12 residues. The CDR3: CASSPSDGELFF. The CDR3 nucleotides are TGTGCCAGCAGCCCCAGCGACGGGGAGCTGTTTTTT. Full variable domain (outside the CDR3, taken from reference TRBV3-1 and TRBJ2-2): DTAVSQTPKYLVTQMGNDKSIKCEQNLGHDTMYWYKQDSKKFLKIMFSYNNKELIINETVPNRFSPKSPDKAHLNLHINSLELGDSAVYFCASSPSDGELFFGEGSRLTVL.

In nucleotides, the CDR3 is TGTGCCAGCAGTTACTCTGGTAGCCGGTACGAGCAGTACTTC. Translation: CASSYSGSRYEQYF. The V and J genes are TRBV6-5 and TRBJ2-7; D remains unclear. The CDR3 extends over 14 amino acids. Germline assignment: CDR1 MNHEY and CDR2 SVGAGI. The V gene lost 0 bases and the J gene lost 4 bases, with 10 bases spanning the gap.

The CDR3 reads CSVSLLGGTDTQYF. In nucleotides, the CDR3 is TGCAGCGTCTCTCTCCTGGGTGGGACAGATACGCAGTATTTT. The genes are TRBV29-1 and TRBJ2-3; D is undetermined. This CDR3 is built from 14 residues. V lost 6 bases, J lost 3 bases, and 16 bases lay in between. Germline values: CDR1 SQVTM, CDR2 ANQGSEA.

In the case of this clonotype: No conserved phenylalanine or tryptophan is present at the end of the CDR3, so a read error is the likely explanation. The chain recombines TRBV29-1 with TRBJ1-1; the match to TRBD1 covers 7 bases. Germline CDR1 and CDR2: SQVTM and ANQGSEA. The CDR3 covers 14 residues. Trimming took 2 bases from V and 1 from J; bases not matched to a gene: 4. CDR3 amino acids: CSVERRTGNTEAFP. For the CDR3, the DNA is TGCAGCGTTGAACGAAGGACAGGGAACACTGAAGCTTTCCCT.

This clonotype was counted at least ten times. The V call is TRBV12-3 or TRBV12-4, the J call TRBJ2-1; D remains unclear. The CDR3 is 12 residues long. The germline V and J ends were trimmed by 3 bases and 10 bases, with 10 bases remaining between them. The CDR3 region is CASSLSRREQFF. The CDR3 DNA sequence: TGTGCCAGCAGTTTGAGCCGGCGCGAGCAGTTCTTC.

This clonotype was recorded at least ten times. The chain couples TRBV24-1 to TRBJ2-5; D gene ambiguous. Germline-derived CDR1 and CDR2 are KGHDR and SFDVKD. This CDR3 is 13 amino acids long. Trimming stripped 3 bases from V and 2 bases from J, with 6 bases between. The CDR3 nucleotides are TGTGCCACCAGTGATGGCTTTCAAGAGACCCAGTACTTC. Translation: CATSDGFQETQYF.

Comments on this clonotype: A read error is likely, as this CDR3 ends without the conserved phenylalanine or tryptophan. This chain uses TRBV10-1 with TRBJ2-1, with TRBD1 identical over 12 bases. Germline loops: CDR1 WNHNN, CDR2 SYGVQD (reference sequence). This CDR3 contains 15 residues. As DNA, the CDR3 is TGCACCAGCAGTGACGGGACAGGGGGCCTAAATGAGCAGTTCCTC. Its translation: CTSSDGTGGLNEQFL.

This clonotype was counted at least ten times. The rearrangement links TRBV3-1 to TRBJ1-5; a possible D gene is TRBD1 (6 bases). The CDR3 sequence is 14 residues long. Between the trimmed V and J ends, which lost 5 bases and 2 bases, there was a span of 10 bases. Germline CDR1 reads LGHDT; CDR2 reads YNNKEL (reference sequence). The CDR3 nucleotides are TGTGCCAGCAGCGGGGGGCCCGGCAATCAGCCCCAGCATTTT. Its protein is CASSGGPGNQPQHF.

This clonotype appeared many times. This chain joins TRBV29-1 and TRBJ1-1; D might be TRBD1 (5 bases). The CDR3 totals 10 residues. Trimming removed 4 bases from V and 6 bases from J, with 6 bases in between. Germline CDR1 and CDR2: SQVTM and ANQGSEA. The CDR3 loop is CSVAGAEAFF. The CDR3 DNA reads as TGCAGCGTTGCGGGGGCTGAAGCTTTCTTT.

The table lists this clonotype with many counts. The CDR3 DNA is TGCGCCAGCGCGTGGCGGGTGGGCGGGACCCCCTACAATGAGCAGTTCTTC. It specifies CASAWRVGGTPYNEQFF. This chain joins TRBV4-1 and TRBJ2-1, with D maybe TRBD2 (6 bases). Germline CDR1 and CDR2: MGHRA and YSYEKL. V lost 8 bases and J lost 2, with 22 bases in between. The CDR3 extends over 17 amino acids.

Remarks on this clonotype: This may come from a read error, since a much larger clone is one base off. The chain employs TRBV20-1 and TRBJ2-6; tentatively, D is TRBD1 (5 bases). This CDR3 has 13 residues. V lost 6 bases, J lost 2 bases, and 8 bases lay in between. Germline V lookup: CDR1 DFQATT, CDR2 SNEGSKA (reference sequence). CDR3 DNA sequence: TGCAGTGCGGGGCCCCCTGGGGCCAACGTCCTGACTTTC. As protein: CSAGPPGANVLTF.

This clonotype was picked up many times. This chain uses TRBV5-1 with TRBJ2-7; a possible D gene is TRBD1 (5 bases). V was clipped by 1 base and J by 3 bases, with 11 bases between them. Germline assignment: CDR1 SGHRS and CDR2 YFSETQ. The CDR3 is made up of 14 amino acids. This CDR3 reads CASSLTGNHYEQYF. The CDR3 bases are TGCGCCAGCAGCTTGACAGGAAATCACTACGAGCAGTACTTC.

This clonotype was seen only a few times. The genes are TRBV20-1 and TRBJ2-1; the D is unclear. In germline, CDR1 is DFQATT, CDR2 SNEGSKA (reference sequence). V dropped 1 base and J dropped 10 bases, with 8 bases sitting between them. The CDR3 runs 11 residues. Written as DNA, the CDR3 is TGCAGTGCTAGAGTTGTCTACGAGCAGTTCTTC. This sequence encodes CSARVVYEQFF.